The next 8 T cell receptor beta chains were all read from a single sample in a study of T cells in Graves' hyperthyroidism and ophthalmopathy. Researchers amplified the TCR beta CDR3 regions from RNA transcripts. Initially, a first-round RT-PCR of the TCR CDR3 employed the HTBI primer set. TCRdb re-analysed the multiplex PCR reads in MiXCR, keeping a single row per CDR3 protein. The sample lists roughly 710,000 distinct CDR3 sequences; roughly a third were seen once. The specimen was blood. The receptor set was obtained from a woman aged 40 to 50 with Graves' hyperthyroidism.

This clonotype was observed many times. J is TRBJ1-1 and V is TRBV12-3 or TRBV12-4; D is perhaps TRBD1 (5 bases). Trimming removed 0 bases at V and 1 base at J, with 9 bases between. The CDR3 has 15 amino acids. The DNA for the CDR3 is TGTGCCAGCAGTTTAGCGAGGGGCTCGAACACTGAAGCTTTCTTT. Translation: CASSLARGSNTEAFF.

This clonotype was counted a few times. The V gene is TRBV2, the J gene TRBJ1-4, with TRBD1 matching over 9 bases. The germline V gene has CDR1 SNHLY and CDR2 FYNNEI. V trimming: 3 bases; J trimming: 1 base; junction bases outside the gene matches: 12. This CDR3 is built from 19 residues. The CDR3 sequence is CASSEVGTGRGLTNEKLFF. The CDR3 bases are TGTGCCAGCAGTGAGGTCGGGACAGGGAGAGGGTTAACTAATGAAAAACTGTTTTTT.

The sample holds many counts of this clonotype. CDR3 region: CASTNDRQQNTEAFF. The CDR3 DNA reads as TGTGCCAGCACTAATGACCGGCAGCAGAACACTGAAGCTTTCTTT. The chain is built from TRBV9 and TRBJ1-1, with unresolved D. The CDR3 runs to 15 residues. Germline V gene sequence: CDR1 SGDLS, CDR2 YYNGEE. Trimming took 6 bases from V and 1 from J, leaving 16 bases between them.

With respect to this clonotype: A read error may be the cause here, since a much bigger clone is one base away. The V call is TRBV20-1, the J call TRBJ2-7; 8 bases fit TRBD2. There are 13 residues in the CDR3. The trim removed 4 bases at V and 6 bases at J, leaving 8 bases unmatched. The germline gives CDR1 DFQATT, CDR2 SNEGSKA (reference sequence). CDR3 DNA sequence: TGCAGTGCTAACCTAGCGGGTACCTGCGAGCAGTACTTC. Translation gives CSANLAGTCEQYF.

The gene calls are TRBV19 and TRBJ1-4, with 7 bases identical to TRBD1. The CDR3 sequence is 15 residues long. The V segment lost 5 bases and the J segment 5 bases; nucleotides outside the gene matches: 8. Germline CDR1 and CDR2: LNHDA and SQIVND (reference sequence). CDR3 nucleotide sequence: TGTGCCAGTAGTCAGACTAAGGGGGCGAATGAAAAACTGTTTTTT. Encoded protein: CASSQTKGANEKLFF.

The chain combines TRBV6-6 with TRBJ1-1, with D unclear. Germline CDR1 and CDR2: MNHNY and SVGAGI (reference sequence). The CDR3 covers 13 residues. V was shortened by 1 base and J by 7 bases, with 10 bases between the two germline ends. The CDR3 sequence: CASSYYSNREAFF. In DNA form, the CDR3 reads TGTGCCAGCAGTTACTATTCCAATCGTGAAGCTTTCTTT.

Concerning this clonotype itself: A much larger clone sits a single nucleotide away, making a read error possible. This CDR3 fails to terminate in the conserved phenylalanine or tryptophan, so it likely reflects a read error. This chain joins TRBV29-1 and TRBJ2-7, with 8 bases matching TRBD1. CDR3 length equals 12 residues. Unmatched junction bases numbered 3, after V lost 5 bases and J lost 3 bases. The V gene's germline CDR1 is SQVTM and CDR2 ANQGSEA. The CDR3 is CSVRTGSYEQYL. The CDR3 DNA follows: TGCAGCGTTAGGACAGGGAGCTACGAGCAGTACCTC.

Concerning this clonotype: Given a much more abundant clone one base away, this may be a read error. The chain is built from TRBV6-2 or TRBV6-3 and TRBJ1-1, with D hard to call. The CDR3 has 12 residues. The V end was cut by 5 bases, the J end by 6 bases, with 10 bases between. CDR1 and CDR2 from the germline V gene are MNHEY and SVGEGT. CDR3 sequence: CASSPPSPEAFF. In DNA form, the CDR3 reads TGTGCCAGCAGTCCCCCCAGTCCTGAAGCTTTCTTT.